Described below is a single T cell receptor (beta chain) sequence and its context. The target of this receptor is not known. It has no much larger one-base neighbor in the sample; base qualities were not kept. The sample comes from a study of T cell responses to AZD1222 COVID-19 vaccine (dated by TCRdb to the early 2020s). The study in broad terms: AZD1222 recipients given second doses at about 4 weeks or at about 12 weeks were pooled, since spike-specific TCR depth and breadth were not found to differ between the two schedules. TCR sequencing was performed for roughly 240 trial participants, of whom roughly 200 were given two doses of AZD1222 and 26 were given two doses of MenACWY control vaccine. Enrollment into the trials was organized by age into subgroups of 18-55, 56-69 and 70-plus years, and those subgroups contained roughly 160, 29 and 62 TCR-sequenced participants, respectively.

Broad study findings and their caveats: In the small 56-69-year group, the increase in depth fell short of significance, most likely because of low power. A significant rise in spike-specific TCR breadth and depth was observed after two AZD1222 doses relative to day 0 and relative to MenACWY recipients. Reportedly, almost half of the unique spike-specific TCRs recognized epitopes lying outside the regions that are mutated in the B.1.351 and B.1.1.7 variants. Participants were mostly white British and included more females than males, and it was suggested by the authors that clonal diversity may have been underestimated. Only five to seven AZD1222 recipients were SARS-CoV-2 seropositive at baseline, limiting conclusions about previously exposed vaccinees. Because no day 14 peak-response samples were available, repertoires were characterized only after the peak T cell response. Vaccine-associated CD4 TCRs spanned the whole spike protein, with dominant responses in regions 160-218 and 743-854.

From the cysteine through the phenylalanine, the CDR3 covers 16 amino acids. Of the read, only the CDR3 DNA is kept; its 48 bases are in frame from base 1. CDR1 and CDR2 are read off the germline V gene as LGHNA and YNFKEQ. V lost 3 bases and J lost 1 base, and the count of bases not matched to a germline gene is 5. The CDR3 regions of human TCRbeta chains were subjected to immunosequencing. The published analysis was carried out like this. Repertoire TCRs were checked for matches against a reference library of SARS-CoV-2-specific TCRs that had been generated using the MIRA antigen-specificity platform. Breadth was defined as the fraction of unique TCRs that were SARS-CoV-2-associated. Depth was defined as the fraction of total T cells that were SARS-CoV-2-associated. Using the MIRA data, each spike-specific TCR was mapped to the spike region that the TCR reacts to and placed in a CD4 or CD8 class. Log10-transformed breadth and depth values were compared by one-way ANOVA with Sidak's multiple comparisons tests. TCRdb mirrors the immuneACCESS table, restricted to in-frame sequences. Some clones are absent from its copies; in checked studies, under half trace to an unresolved V gene, and the reason for the others is unknown. D and trimming come from the DNA, and the V and J calls and clone size come from that table. For this sample there are under 150,000 clones; under 95% appear just once. The ten biggest clones cover about 3% of the sample.

The meaning of the sample's time point label: baseline before first vaccination. Samples from vaccinated people were obtained from the UK trials COV001 and COV002, which included a single-blind randomized controlled phase 2/3 trial of AZD1222 (ChAdOx1 nCoV-19) in healthy adults. For TCRbeta chain sequencing, PBMC samples were collected from trial participants at day 0 and at day 28 after the second dose. This receptor chain uses TRBV4-2 and TRBJ2-3; 9 of the junction bases match TRBD2. The clonotype originates from an adult in good health. Sample: peripheral blood, taken on day 0 of AZD1222 vaccination. CDR3 protein: CASSHDGGGGTDTQYF. The DNA reads TGTGCCAGCAGCCACGACGGCGGGGGGGGCACAGATACGCAGTATTTT.